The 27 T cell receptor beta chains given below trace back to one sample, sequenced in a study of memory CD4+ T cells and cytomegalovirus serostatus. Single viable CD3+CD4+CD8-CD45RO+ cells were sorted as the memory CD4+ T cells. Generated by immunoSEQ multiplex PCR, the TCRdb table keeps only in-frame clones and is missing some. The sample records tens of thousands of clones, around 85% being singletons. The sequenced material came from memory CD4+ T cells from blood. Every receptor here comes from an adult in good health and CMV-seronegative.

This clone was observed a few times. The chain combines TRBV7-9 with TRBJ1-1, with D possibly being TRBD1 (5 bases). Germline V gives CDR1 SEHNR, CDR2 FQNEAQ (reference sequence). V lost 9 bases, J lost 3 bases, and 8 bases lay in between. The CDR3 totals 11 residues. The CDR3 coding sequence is TGTGCCAGTCAAGGGGACACTGAAGCTTTCTTT. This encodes CASQGDTEAFF.

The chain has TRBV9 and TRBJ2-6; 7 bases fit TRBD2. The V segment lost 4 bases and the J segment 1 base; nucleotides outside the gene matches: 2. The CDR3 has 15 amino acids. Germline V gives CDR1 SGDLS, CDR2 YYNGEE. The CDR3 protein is CASSWGGSGANVLTF. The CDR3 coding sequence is TGTGCCAGCAGCTGGGGGGGATCTGGGGCCAACGTCCTGACTTTC. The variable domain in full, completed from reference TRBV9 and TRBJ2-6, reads DSGVTQTPKHLITATGQRVTLRCSPRSGDLSVYWYQQSLDQGLQFLIQYYNGEERAKGNILERFSAQQFPDLHSELNLSSLELGDSALYFCASSWGGSGANVLTFGAGSRLTVL.

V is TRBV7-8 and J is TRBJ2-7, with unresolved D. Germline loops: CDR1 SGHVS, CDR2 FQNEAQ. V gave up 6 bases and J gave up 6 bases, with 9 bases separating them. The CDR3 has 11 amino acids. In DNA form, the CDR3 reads TGTGCCAGCAGGTCTGCAGGCGAGCAGTACTTC. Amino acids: CASRSAGEQYF. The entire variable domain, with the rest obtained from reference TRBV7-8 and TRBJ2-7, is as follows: GAGVSQSPRYKVAKRGQDVALRCDPISGHVSLFWYQQALGQGPEFLTYFQNEAQLDKSGLPSDRFFAERPEGSVSTLKIQRTQQEDSAVYLCASRSAGEQYFGPGTRLTVT.

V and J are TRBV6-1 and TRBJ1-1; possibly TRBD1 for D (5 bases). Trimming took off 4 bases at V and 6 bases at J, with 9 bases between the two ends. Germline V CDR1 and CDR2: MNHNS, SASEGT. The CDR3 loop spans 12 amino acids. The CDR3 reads CASSAAGAEAFF. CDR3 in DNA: TGTGCCAGCAGTGCTGCGGGGGCTGAAGCTTTCTTT.

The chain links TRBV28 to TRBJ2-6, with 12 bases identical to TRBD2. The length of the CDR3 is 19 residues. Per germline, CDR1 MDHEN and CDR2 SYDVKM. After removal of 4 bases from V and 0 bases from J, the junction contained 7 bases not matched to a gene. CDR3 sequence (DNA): TGTGCCAGCAGTTCGGGGGGACTAGCGGGCTTCTCTGGGGCCAACGTCCTGACTTTC. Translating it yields CASSSGGLAGFSGANVLTF. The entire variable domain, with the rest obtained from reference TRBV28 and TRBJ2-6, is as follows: DVKVTQSSRYLVKRTGEKVFLECVQDMDHENMFWYRQDPGLGLRLIYFSYDVKMKEKGDIPEGYSVSREKKERFSLILESASTNQTSMYLCASSSGGLAGFSGANVLTFGAGSRLTVL.

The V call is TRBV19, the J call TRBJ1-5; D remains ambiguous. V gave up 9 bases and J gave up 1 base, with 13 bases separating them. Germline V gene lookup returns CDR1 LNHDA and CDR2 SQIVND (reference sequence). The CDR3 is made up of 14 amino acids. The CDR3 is CASSGVSSNQPQHF. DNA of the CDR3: TGTGCCAGCAGTGGGGTGTCCAGCAATCAGCCCCAGCATTTT.

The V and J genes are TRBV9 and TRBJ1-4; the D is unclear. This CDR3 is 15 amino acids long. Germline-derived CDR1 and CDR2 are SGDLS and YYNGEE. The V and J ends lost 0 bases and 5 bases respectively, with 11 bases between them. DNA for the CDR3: TGTGCCAGCAGCGTAGCTATAGGCCAGAATGAAAAACTGTTTTTT. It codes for CASSVAIGQNEKLFF.

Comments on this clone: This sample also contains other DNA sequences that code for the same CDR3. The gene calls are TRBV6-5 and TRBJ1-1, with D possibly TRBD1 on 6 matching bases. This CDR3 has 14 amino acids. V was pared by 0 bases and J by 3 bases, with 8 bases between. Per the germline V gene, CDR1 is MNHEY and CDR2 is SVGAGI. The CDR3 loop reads CASSYSRGDTEAFF. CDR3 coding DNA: TGTGCCAGCAGTTACTCGAGGGGGGACACTGAAGCTTTCTTT.

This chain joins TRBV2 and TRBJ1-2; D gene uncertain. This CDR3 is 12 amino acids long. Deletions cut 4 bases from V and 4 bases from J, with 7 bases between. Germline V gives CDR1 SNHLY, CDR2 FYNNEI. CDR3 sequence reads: CASSGRAYGYTF. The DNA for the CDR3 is TGTGCCAGCAGTGGACGGGCCTATGGCTACACCTTC. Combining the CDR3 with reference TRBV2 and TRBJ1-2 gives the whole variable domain EPEVTQTPSHQVTQMGQEVILRCVPISNHLYFYWYRQILGQKVEFLVSFYNNEISEKSEIFDDQFSVERPDGSNFTLKIRSTKLEDSAMYFCASSGRAYGYTFGSGTRLTVV.

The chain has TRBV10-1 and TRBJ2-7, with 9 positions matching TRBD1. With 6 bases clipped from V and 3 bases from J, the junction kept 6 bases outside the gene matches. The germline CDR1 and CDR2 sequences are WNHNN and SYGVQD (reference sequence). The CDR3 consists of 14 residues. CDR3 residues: CASRLGTGNYEQYF. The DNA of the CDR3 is TGCGCCAGCAGATTAGGGACAGGGAACTACGAGCAGTACTTC.

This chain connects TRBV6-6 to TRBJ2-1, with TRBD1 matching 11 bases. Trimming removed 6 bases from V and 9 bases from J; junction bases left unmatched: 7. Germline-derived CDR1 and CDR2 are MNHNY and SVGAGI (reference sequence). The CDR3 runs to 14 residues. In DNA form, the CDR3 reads TGTGCCAGCAGCGTGGTGGGACAGGGGGTTGAGCAGTTCTTC. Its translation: CASSVVGQGVEQFF.

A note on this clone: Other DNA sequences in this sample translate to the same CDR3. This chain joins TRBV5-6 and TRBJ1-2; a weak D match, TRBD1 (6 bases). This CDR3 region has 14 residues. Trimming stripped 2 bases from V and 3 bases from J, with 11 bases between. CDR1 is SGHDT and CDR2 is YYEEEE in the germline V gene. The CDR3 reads CASSFPGTHYGYTF. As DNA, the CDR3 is TGTGCCAGCAGCTTTCCCGGGACACACTATGGCTACACCTTC.

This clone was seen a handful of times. CDR3 residues: CASTLAGGEQFF. CDR3 DNA: TGTGCCAGCACCCTAGCGGGAGGTGAGCAGTTCTTC. The rearrangement joins TRBV7-2 to TRBJ2-1, with 11 positions matching TRBD2. The CDR3 is 12 residues long. V trimming: 7 bases; J trimming: 9 bases; junction bases outside the gene matches: 2. Germline CDR1 reads SGHTA; CDR2 reads FQGNSA.

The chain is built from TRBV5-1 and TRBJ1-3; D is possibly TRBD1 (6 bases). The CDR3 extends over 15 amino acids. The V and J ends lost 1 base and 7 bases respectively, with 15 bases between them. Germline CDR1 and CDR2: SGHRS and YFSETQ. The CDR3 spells CASSLSVGGTNTIYF. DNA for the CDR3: TGCGCCAGCAGCTTGAGTGTGGGGGGCACGAACACCATATATTTT.

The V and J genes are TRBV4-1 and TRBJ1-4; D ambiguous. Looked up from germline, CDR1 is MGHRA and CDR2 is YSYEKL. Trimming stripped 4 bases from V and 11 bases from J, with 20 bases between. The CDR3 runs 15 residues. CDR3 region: CASSLTAAANTKLFF. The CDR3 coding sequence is TGCGCCAGCAGCCTTACAGCCGCGGCCAATACGAAACTGTTTTTT.

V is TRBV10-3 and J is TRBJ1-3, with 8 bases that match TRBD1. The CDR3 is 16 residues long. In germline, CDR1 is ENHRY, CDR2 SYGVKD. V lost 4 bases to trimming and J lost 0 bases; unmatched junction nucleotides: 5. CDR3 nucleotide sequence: TGTGCCATCAGTGGGGACAGGTCTAACTCTGGAAACACCATATATTTT. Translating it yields CAISGDRSNSGNTIYF.

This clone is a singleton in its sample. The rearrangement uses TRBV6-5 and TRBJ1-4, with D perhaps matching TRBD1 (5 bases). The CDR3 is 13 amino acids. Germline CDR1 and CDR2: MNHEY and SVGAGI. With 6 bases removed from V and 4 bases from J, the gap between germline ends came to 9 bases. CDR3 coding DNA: TGTGCCAGCAGCCTGGGGCGTAATGAAAAACTGTTTTTT. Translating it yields CASSLGRNEKLFF.

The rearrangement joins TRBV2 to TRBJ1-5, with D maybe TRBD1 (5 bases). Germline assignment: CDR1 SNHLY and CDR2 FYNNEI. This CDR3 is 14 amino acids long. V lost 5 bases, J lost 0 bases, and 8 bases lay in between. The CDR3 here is CASSRQNSNQPQHF. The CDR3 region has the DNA TGTGCCAGCAGTCGACAGAATAGCAATCAGCCCCAGCATTTT.

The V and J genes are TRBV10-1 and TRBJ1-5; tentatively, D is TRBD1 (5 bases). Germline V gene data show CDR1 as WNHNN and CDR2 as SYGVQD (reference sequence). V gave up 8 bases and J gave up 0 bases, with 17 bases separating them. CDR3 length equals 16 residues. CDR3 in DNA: TGCGCCAGCGGCCGGTTGGGGGGTCTTAGCAATCAGCCCCAGCATTTT. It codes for CASGRLGGLSNQPQHF.

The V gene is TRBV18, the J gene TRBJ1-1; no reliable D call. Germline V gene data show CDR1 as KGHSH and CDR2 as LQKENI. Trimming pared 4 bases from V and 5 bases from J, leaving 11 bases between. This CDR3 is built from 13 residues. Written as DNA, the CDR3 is TGTGCCAGCTCACGGGAACAAGTAACTGAAGCTTTCTTT. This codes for CASSREQVTEAFF.

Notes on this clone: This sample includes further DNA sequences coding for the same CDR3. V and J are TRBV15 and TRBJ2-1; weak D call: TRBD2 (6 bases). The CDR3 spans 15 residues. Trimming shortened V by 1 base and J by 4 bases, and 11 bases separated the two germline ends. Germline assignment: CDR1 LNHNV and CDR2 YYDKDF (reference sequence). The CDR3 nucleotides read TGTGCCACCAGCAGAGGGGGCGGGGCTTACAATGAGCAGTTCTTC. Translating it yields CATSRGGGAYNEQFF.

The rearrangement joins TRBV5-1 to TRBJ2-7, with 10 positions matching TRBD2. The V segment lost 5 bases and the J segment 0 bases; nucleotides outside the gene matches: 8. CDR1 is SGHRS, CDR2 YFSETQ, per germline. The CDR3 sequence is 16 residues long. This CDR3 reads CASRGVGTSDSYEQYF. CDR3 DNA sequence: TGCGCCAGCAGGGGGGTTGGGACTAGCGACTCCTACGAGCAGTACTTC.

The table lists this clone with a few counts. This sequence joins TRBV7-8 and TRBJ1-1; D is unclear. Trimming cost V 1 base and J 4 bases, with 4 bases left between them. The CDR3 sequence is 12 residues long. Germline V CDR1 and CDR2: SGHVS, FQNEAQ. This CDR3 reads CASSLGSTEAFF. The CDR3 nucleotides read TGTGCCAGCAGCTTAGGTTCCACTGAAGCTTTCTTT.

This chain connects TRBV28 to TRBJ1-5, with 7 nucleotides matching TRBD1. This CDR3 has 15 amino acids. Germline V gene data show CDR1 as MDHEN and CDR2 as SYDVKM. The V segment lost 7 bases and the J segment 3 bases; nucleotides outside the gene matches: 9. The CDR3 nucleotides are TGTGCCAGCACCTCTGGAGGGGGCTTCAATCAGCCCCAGCATTTT. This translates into CASTSGGGFNQPQHF.

The chain's CDR3 is CSVELGQGTDTQYF. The CDR3 DNA follows: TGCAGCGTTGAATTGGGACAGGGGACAGATACGCAGTATTTT. This chain uses TRBV29-1 with TRBJ2-3; 10 positions agree with TRBD1. V lost 2 bases, J lost 3 bases, and 2 bases stayed unmatched. Germline V CDR1 and CDR2: SQVTM, ANQGSEA. CDR3 size: 14 residues.

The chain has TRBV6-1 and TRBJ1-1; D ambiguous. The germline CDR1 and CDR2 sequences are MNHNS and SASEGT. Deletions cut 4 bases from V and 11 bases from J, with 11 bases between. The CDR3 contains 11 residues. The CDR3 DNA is TGTGCCAGCAGTGCCCCGGGCTACGCTTTCTTT. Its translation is CASSAPGYAFF.

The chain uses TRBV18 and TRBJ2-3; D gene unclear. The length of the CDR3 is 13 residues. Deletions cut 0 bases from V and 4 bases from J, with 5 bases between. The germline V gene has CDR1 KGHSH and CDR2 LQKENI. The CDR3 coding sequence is TGTGCCAGCTCACCACCGGGCGCAGATACGCAGTATTTT. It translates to CASSPPGADTQYF.